The 4 T cell receptor beta chains below were found in one sample sequenced in a study of T cell repertoires in cytomegalovirus infection. TCRdb itself ran the reads through MiXCR, one entry per CDR3 protein. The sample yields 750,000 to 900,000 distinct CDR3 sequences, 25% to 35% seen once. Antigen specificity for these receptors is unknown. This specimen consisted of cultured CD8+ T cells from PBMCs, obtained from culture after CMV antigen stimulation. All receptors derive from a human donor in good health (CMV status not recorded). Some clones in this sample may be carry-over from other donors' samples.

This clonotype appeared a few times. The chain links TRBV7-2 to TRBJ2-5; D assignment may be TRBD1 or TRBD2 (5 bases each). V lost 5 bases and J 4 bases, leaving 29 bases between the germline ends. This CDR3 is 19 amino acids long. Looked up from germline, CDR1 is SGHTA and CDR2 is FQGNSA. CDR3 region: CASSPSLTRDHQHRETQYF. Written as DNA, the CDR3 is TGTGCCAGCAGCCCGTCTTTAACCCGGGACCATCAACATCGAGAGACCCAGTACTTC. The variable domain in full, completed from reference TRBV7-2 and TRBJ2-5, reads GAGVSQSPSNKVTEKGKDVELRCDPISGHTALYWYRQSLGQGLEFLIYFQGNSAPDKSGLPSDRFSAERTGGSVSTLTIQRTQQEDSAVYLCASSPSLTRDHQHRETQYFGPGTRLLVL.

The V gene is TRBV6-6, the J gene TRBJ1-2; D remains ambiguous. This CDR3 contains 11 residues. From germline, CDR1 is MNHNY and CDR2 SVGAGI (reference sequence). The V gene lost 5 bases and the J gene lost 13 bases, with 14 bases spanning the gap. For the CDR3, the DNA is TGTGCCAGCAGTCCCCGAGGACTAACCACCTTC. As protein: CASSPRGLTTF.

The genes are TRBV27 and TRBJ2-7; 12 positions agree with TRBD2. There are 16 residues in the CDR3. Per germline, CDR1 MNHEY and CDR2 SMNVEV (reference sequence). J was trimmed by 2 bases and V by 5 bases; bases with no gene match: 7. The CDR3 here is CASSPSGGEITYEQYF. CDR3 sequence (DNA): TGTGCCAGCAGTCCTAGCGGGGGGGAAATCACCTACGAGCAGTACTTC.

The rearrangement links TRBV27 to TRBJ2-2; no clear D gene. This CDR3 is built from 16 residues. Trimming took 2 bases from V and 0 from J, leaving 10 bases between them. CDR1 and CDR2 from the germline V gene are MNHEY and SMNVEV (reference sequence). This CDR3 reads CASSLEPFANTGELFF. Written as DNA, the CDR3 is TGTGCCAGCAGTTTAGAGCCATTCGCGAACACCGGGGAGCTGTTTTTT.